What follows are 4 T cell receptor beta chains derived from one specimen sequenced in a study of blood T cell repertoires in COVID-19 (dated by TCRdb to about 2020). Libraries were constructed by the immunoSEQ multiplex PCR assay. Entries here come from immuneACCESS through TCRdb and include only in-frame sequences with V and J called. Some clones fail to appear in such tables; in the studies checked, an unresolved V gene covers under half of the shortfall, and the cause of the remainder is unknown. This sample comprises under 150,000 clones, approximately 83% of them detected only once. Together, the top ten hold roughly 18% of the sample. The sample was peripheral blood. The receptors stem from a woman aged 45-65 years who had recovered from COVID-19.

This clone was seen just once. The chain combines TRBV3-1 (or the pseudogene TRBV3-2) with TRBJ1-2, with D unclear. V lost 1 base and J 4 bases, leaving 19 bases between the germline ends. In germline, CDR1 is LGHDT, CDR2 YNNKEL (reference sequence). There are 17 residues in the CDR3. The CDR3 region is CASSQGLVLARGYGYTF. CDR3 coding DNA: TGTGCCAGCAGCCAAGGATTAGTTCTTGCGAGAGGCTATGGCTACACCTTC.

In nucleotides, the CDR3 is TGCGCCAGCAGCTTGGTAGGGCGCGGGGAGATTGGCTACACCTTC. Amino acids: CASSLVGRGEIGYTF. The chain is built from TRBV5-1 and TRBJ1-2; D remains ambiguous. The V gene's germline CDR1 is SGHRS and CDR2 YFSETQ. There are 15 residues in the CDR3. Trimming took off 0 bases at V and 7 bases at J, with 16 bases between the two ends. Full variable domain (missing parts from reference TRBV5-1 and TRBJ1-2): KAGVTQTPRYLIKTRGQQVTLSCSPISGHRSVSWYQQTPGQGLQFLFEYFSETQRNKGNFPGRFSGRQFSNSRSEMNVSTLELGDSALYLCASSLVGRGEIGYTFGSGTRLTVV.

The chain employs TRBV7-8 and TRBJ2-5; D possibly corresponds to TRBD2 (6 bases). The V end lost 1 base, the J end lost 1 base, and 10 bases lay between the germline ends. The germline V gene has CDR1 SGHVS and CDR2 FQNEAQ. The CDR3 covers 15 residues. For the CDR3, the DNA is TGTGCCAGCAGCTTAGTGGGACTCACCCAAGAGACCCAGTACTTC. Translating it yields CASSLVGLTQETQYF.

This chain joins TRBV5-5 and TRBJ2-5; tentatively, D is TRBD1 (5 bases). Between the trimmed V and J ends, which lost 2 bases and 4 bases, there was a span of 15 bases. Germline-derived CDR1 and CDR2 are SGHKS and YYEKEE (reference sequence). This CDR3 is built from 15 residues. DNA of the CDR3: TGTGCCAGCAGCTTAATCAGGGCCGGTCGAGAGACCCAGTACTTC. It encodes CASSLIRAGRETQYF.